The clone carrying this TCR beta chain was seen repeatedly, ten times or more. Between about 19,000 and 1,100,000 sorted cells, with 10%, 30% or 50% RNA, yielded naive CD8 libraries. Sorting was used to obtain naive CD8 T cells (CD8+CD4-CCR7+CD45RA+). The sample originates from a study of molecular identifiers for immune sequencing clone quantification. MiXCR was run by TCRdb on the PCR reads, yielding one entry per CDR3 protein. This table has fewer than 350,000 distinct CDR3 sequences, about 20% appearing once. The sequence was obtained from a human donor in good health. Some libraries in this study had Jurkat cell RNA spiked in. The sample taken for sequencing was naive CD8+ T cells from blood, with Jurkat cell RNA spiked in. Sample subset: FACS-sorted CD8+CD4-CCR7+CD45RA+ naive T cells.

CDR3 DNA: TGTGCCAGCAGCCTGACTAGCGGCCCGTACAATGAGCAGTTCTTC. Protein product: CASSLTSGPYNEQFF. The V and J genes are TRBV5-6 and TRBJ2-1; 9 nucleotides agree with TRBD2. V was clipped by 4 bases and J by 4 bases; unmatched bases: 6. This CDR3 contains 15 residues. Germline CDR1 is SGHDT and CDR2 is YYEEEE.